This T cell receptor (beta chain) was captured in a study of T-cell memory formation after mild COVID-19. Overall study context: In these data, TCR clusters were largely donor specific.

Study-wide results and limits: Second-wave clones with a day 37 peak had unconfirmed SARS-CoV-2 specificity. Mainly in CM and EM were contracting CD4+ clones; CD8+ were in EMRA. Pre-infection memory contained some responding clones, which suggested that cross-reactive memory had joined.

The CDR3 has 19 amino acids. V was pared by 5 bases and J by 0 bases, with 14 bases of the junction left unmatched. Germline CDR1 KGHDR, CDR2 SFDVKD. This clonotype has more than one count but fewer than ten. What it binds is not known. TCRdb recomputed calls from the 5' RACE reads with MiXCR, one row per CDR3 protein. The top ten clones hold around 20% of a sample with roughly 250,000 distinct CDR3 sequences, 16% of them seen once. The chain carries TRBV24-1 and TRBJ2-1; the match to TRBD1 covers 8 bases. This TCR derives from a man younger than 35 who had mild COVID-19 (a few samples of this study predate the infection). Cell type and time point are not known. The sample taken for sequencing was PBMCs or a T cell subset sorted from them (not recorded which). CDR3 region: CATSVTGTGHLSSYNEQFF. CDR3 DNA: TGTGCCACCAGTGTTACCGGGACAGGCCACCTTAGCTCCTACAATGAGCAGTTCTTC.